The source of this TCR beta chain is a study of blood T cell repertoires in COVID-19. Study as a whole: Sites across the United States, Italy and Spain contributed samples from acute and convalescent COVID-19. Sources were T cells, B-cell-depleted T cells, or PBMCs; the material itself was cDNA or gDNA.

J was trimmed by 6 bases and V by 3 bases; bases with no gene match: 2. The CDR3 sequence is 11 residues long. Germline V gives CDR1 DFQATT, CDR2 SNEGSKA (reference sequence). As originally analysed: Scientists estimated how many nucleated cells there were by amplifying reference gene primers. Sequenced by immunoSEQ multiplex PCR; TCRdb stores in-frame clones only, minus some. V and J calls and clone size are those listed in that table; D and trimming were worked out from the DNA. The sample shows about 280,000 clones, 83% of them seen only once. The receptor's source is a woman in her forties or fifties who had recovered from COVID-19. V usage is TRBV20-1 and J usage is TRBJ2-7, with 7 bases matching TRBD1. The specimen was peripheral blood. Here the CDR3 DNA reads TGCAGTGCTAGGACAGGGATCGAGCAGTACTTC. This codes for CSARTGIEQYF.